The rows below give T cell receptor beta chains drawn from one sample of a study of blood T cell repertoires in COVID-19. TCRdb's copy holds only in-frame clones and misses some; the assay was immunoSEQ multiplex PCR. There are about 200,000 clones in the sample; 70% to 90% occur only once, and about 18% lies in the top ten. Sequenced: peripheral blood. These receptors all stem from a man between 50 and 59 years old with COVID-19, enrolled during active disease. The CDR3 runs from the conserved cysteine through the conserved F or W. D genes are given only for firm matches. Size tells how often a clone was seen (once, few, many) or the class of an expanded clone, and some rows leave it out.

>TRBJ2-3|NA|NA|TRBV5-1
TGCGCCAGCAGCTTGGATGGTAGGGGCGGTCGGAATACGCAGTATTTT
CASSLDGRGGRNTQYF
>TRBJ2-1|NA|NA|TRBV28
TGTGCCAGCAGTTTGCCGGGGGATGGTGAGCAGTTCTTC
CASSLPGDGEQFF
>TRBJ2-2|TRBD1|NA|TRBV3-1/TRBV3-2
TGTGCCAGCAGCCAAGTGGCGACAGGGTCTTTACGTAACACCGGGGAGCTGTTTTTT
CASSQVATGSLRNTGELFF
>TRBJ1-5|TRBD1|NA|TRBV5-1
TGCGCCAGCAGCTCTCCGGGACAGGGGCTCGATAGCAATCAGCCCCAGCATTTT
CASSSPGQGLDSNQPQHF
>TRBJ1-4|TRBD1|NA|TRBV6-5
TGTGCCAGCAGTTACGGATACAGGGGCACTAATGAAAAACTGTTTTTT
CASSYGYRGTNEKLFF
>TRBJ2-7|TRBD1|NA|TRBV27
TGTGCCAGCGCCGGGGGACAGGGGGCTTACGAGCAGTACTTC
CASAGGQGAYEQYF
>TRBJ2-2|NA|NA|TRBV28
TGTGCCAGCAGTTTATCGGGATCGAACACCGGGGAGCTGTTTTTT
CASSLSGSNTGELFF
>TRBJ2-7|NA|NA|TRBV6-5
TGTGCCAGCACTCCGGCAGGGCGACTTCGGCAGTACTTC
CASTPAGRLRQYF
>TRBJ2-2|TRBD1|NA|TRBV5-5
TGTGCCAGCAGCTTGTTCGGTTTGGGGACAGGGAACACCGGGGAGCTGTTTTTT
CASSLFGLGTGNTGELFF
>TRBJ1-2|NA|NA|TRBV3-1/TRBV3-2
TGTGCCAGCAGCCAAGATCAAGGGGGTGGCTATGGCTACACCTTC
CASSQDQGGGYGYTF
>TRBJ2-7|TRBD1|NA|TRBV5-1
TGCGCCAGCAGCCAGACCGGGACAGGGCTGAGCGAGCAGTACTTC
CASSQTGTGLSEQYF
>TRBJ1-5|NA|NA|TRBV19
TGTGCCACCCGTCCGGGGGGGGTCTATAGCAATCAGCCCCAGCATTTT
CATRPGGVYSNQPQHF
>TRBJ2-1|NA|NA|TRBV5-8
TGTGCCAGCAGCTTGCTCGGGACTGAGTACAATGAGCAGTTCTTC
CASSLLGTEYNEQFF
>TRBJ2-2|NA|NA|TRBV7-2
TGTGCCAGCAGCCTAGGGAGGAACACCGGGGAGCTGTTTTTT
CASSLGRNTGELFF
>TRBJ2-7|TRBD1|NA|TRBV18
TGTGCCAGCTCACCACAGGACAGGGAGGTCGGGTACGAGCAGTACTTC
CASSPQDREVGYEQYF
>TRBJ2-1|TRBD2|NA|TRBV5-1
TGCGCCAGCAGTTCCCTGGCGGGAGAAGGCAATGAGCAGTTCTTC
CASSSLAGEGNEQFF
>TRBJ2-3|NA|large|TRBV13
TGTGCCAGCAGCGGCCTCGACAGGTTTGACACAGATACGCAGTATTTT
CASSGLDRFDTDTQYF
>TRBJ1-1|NA|NA|TRBV7-3
TGTGCCAGCAGCTTAGCGGCAGGGGCTACGAACACTGAAGCTTTCTTT
CASSLAAGATNTEAFF
>TRBJ1-5|NA|once|TRBV27
TGTGCCAGCAGTTTTGCGGGGGTTAGCAATCAGCCCCAGCATTTT
CASSFAGVSNQPQHF
>TRBJ2-1|TRBD2|once|TRBV7-9
TGTGCCAGCAGCCGGGAGGGCCCCTATGAGCAGTTCTTC
CASSREGPYEQFF
>TRBJ1-5|NA|NA|TRBV19
TGTGCCAGTAGGCCCAGGGGTAATAGCAATCAGCCCCAGCATTTT
CASRPRGNSNQPQHF
>TRBJ1-2|NA|NA|TRBV14
TGTGCCAGCAGCCCCCGGTCGAACCTCTATGGCTACACCTTC
CASSPRSNLYGYTF
>TRBJ1-1|NA|NA|TRBV29-1
TGCAGCGTCATACAGGCAGCTAGGACTGAAGCTTTCTTT
CSVIQAARTEAFF
>TRBJ1-1|NA|NA|TRBV2
TGTGCCAGCATCCTGGGAGGGACGGTGAACACTGAAGCTTTCTTT
CASILGGTVNTEAFF
>TRBJ1-2|TRBD1|NA|TRBV7-9
TGTGCCAGCAGCTTACAGGGGGCGGCTGGCTACACCTTC
CASSLQGAAGYTF
>TRBJ2-4|NA|NA|TRBV19
TGTGCCAGTAGTATCCCGGGCGAGGCAGGGCGGAACATTCAGTACTTC
CASSIPGEAGRNIQYF
>TRBJ2-1|NA|NA|TRBV4-3
TGCGCCAGCAGCCAAGATTCTAGCGCAAAAGGGAATGAGCAGTTCTTC
CASSQDSSAKGNEQFF
>TRBJ1-2|NA|NA|TRBV6-5
TGTGCCAGCAATCACGGTGGGGCCCCAGACTATGGCTACACCTTC
CASNHGGAPDYGYTF
>TRBJ1-5|NA|NA|TRBV19
TGTGCCAGTAGTACCTCCGACAGCGGGACCGGGTCCCAGCATTTT
CASSTSDSGTGSQHF
>TRBJ2-6|TRBD2|NA|TRBV5-1
TGCGCCAGCGCCGACGGGGGGACTGGGGCCAACGTCCTGACTTTC
CASADGGTGANVLTF
>TRBJ2-3|NA|NA|TRBV3-1/TRBV3-2
TGTGCCAGCAGCCAAGTAAGGTCTGGTCCGACTAGCACAGATACGCAGTATTTT
CASSQVRSGPTSTDTQYF
>TRBJ2-7|TRBD1|NA|TRBV19
TGTGCCAGTAGCGGGACAGGGGCTTACGAGCAGTACTTC
CASSGTGAYEQYF
>TRBJ2-3|TRBD2|NA|TRBV6-2/TRBV6-3
TGTGCCAGCAGTTACGCGCTAGCGGGGGTCGCTGATACGCAGTATTTT
CASSYALAGVADTQYF
>TRBJ2-3|TRBD2|NA|TRBV5-4
TGTGCCAGCAGCATGGGGACTAGCAGGAATACGCAGTATTTT
CASSMGTSRNTQYF
>TRBJ2-4|TRBD1|NA|TRBV12-3/TRBV12-4
TGTGCCAGCACTATGGGGACAGTAAGCATTCAGTACTTC
CASTMGTVSIQYF
>TRBJ2-2|NA|NA|TRBV16
TGTGCCAGCAGCCACAACCCACGACAGGCCGGGGAGCTGTTTTTT
CASSHNPRQAGELFF
>TRBJ1-4|NA|NA|TRBV30
TGTGCCTGGAGTGTGGGTTTGGGGAGTGAAAAACTGTTTTTT
CAWSVGLGSEKLFF
>TRBJ1-3|NA|few|TRBV12-3/TRBV12-4
TGTGCCAGCAGCCCTGCTGGAAACACCATATATTTT
CASSPAGNTIYF
>TRBJ1-3|TRBD1|NA|TRBV18
TGTGCCAGCTCACCCAGGGGGCTCAACTCTGGAAACACCATATATTTT
CASSPRGLNSGNTIYF
>TRBJ2-1|NA|once|TRBV5-1
TGCGCCAGCAGCTTGGTGCCAGGTCACTACAATGAGCAGTTCTTC
CASSLVPGHYNEQFF
>TRBJ1-1|NA|NA|TRBV4-3
TGCGCCAGCAGCCAAGACTTCAGGGCGGACACTGAAGCTTTCTTT
CASSQDFRADTEAFF
>TRBJ1-1|NA|NA|TRBV6-5
TGTGCCAGCAGTAGTGGGGGCCGGAGCACTGAAGCTTTCTTT
CASSSGGRSTEAFF
>TRBJ2-1|TRBD2|NA|TRBV5-1
TGCGCCAGCAGCTTGTGGGCAGGGGGCGGACTAGCGGGAGGCTATGAGCAGTTCTTC
CASSLWAGGGLAGGYEQFF
>TRBJ2-7|TRBD2|NA|TRBV19
TGTGCCAGTAGTATTGCCGACTGGGCGGGGGGGACCTACGAGCAGTACTTC
CASSIADWAGGTYEQYF
>TRBJ2-1|TRBD2|NA|TRBV27
TGTGCCAGCAGTTGGGCGGGGGACTACAATGAGCAGTTCTTC
CASSWAGDYNEQFF
>TRBJ2-7|TRBD1|NA|TRBV2
TGTGCCAGCAGTGCGGACAGGGGGCTTTCCTACGAGCAGTACTTC
CASSADRGLSYEQYF
>TRBJ2-7|TRBD2|NA|TRBV4-1
TGCGCCAGCAGCCAAGCTGCCCTCGGGACTAGCGACGAGCAGTACTTC
CASSQAALGTSDEQYF
>TRBJ2-3|TRBD1|NA|TRBV4-1
TGCGCCAGCAGCCAAGTTGAGACAGGGGGAGATACGCAGTATTTT
CASSQVETGGDTQYF
>TRBJ1-1|NA|NA|TRBV7-8
TGTGCCAGCAGCTTACAAGGACTGCTCGCATCTGAAGCTTTCTTT
CASSLQGLLASEAFF
>TRBJ2-1|TRBD2|once|TRBV2
TGTGCCAGCAGTGAACTTACTAGCGCATACAATGAGCAGTTCTTC
CASSELTSAYNEQFF
>TRBJ2-7|NA|NA|TRBV2
TGTGCCAGCAGTGAACCTGGGGCCCGGGAGCAGTACTTC
CASSEPGAREQYF
>TRBJ2-1|NA|NA|TRBV6-6
TGTGCCAGCAGTCTCCCCGGGGACAATGAGCAGTTCTTC
CASSLPGDNEQFF
>TRBJ2-5|NA|once|TRBV7-9
TGTGCCAGCAGCTTGGAGGGGCCAGAGACCCAGTACTTC
CASSLEGPETQYF
>TRBJ1-5|TRBD1|NA|TRBV5-1
TGCGCCAGCAGCTCCACAGGGGGCTCTGATCAGCCCCAGCATTTT
CASSSTGGSDQPQHF
>TRBJ2-3|TRBD2|NA|TRBV5-4
TGTGCCAGCAGTTTAGCGGGAGCGGGGTCAGATACGCAGTATTTT
CASSLAGAGSDTQYF